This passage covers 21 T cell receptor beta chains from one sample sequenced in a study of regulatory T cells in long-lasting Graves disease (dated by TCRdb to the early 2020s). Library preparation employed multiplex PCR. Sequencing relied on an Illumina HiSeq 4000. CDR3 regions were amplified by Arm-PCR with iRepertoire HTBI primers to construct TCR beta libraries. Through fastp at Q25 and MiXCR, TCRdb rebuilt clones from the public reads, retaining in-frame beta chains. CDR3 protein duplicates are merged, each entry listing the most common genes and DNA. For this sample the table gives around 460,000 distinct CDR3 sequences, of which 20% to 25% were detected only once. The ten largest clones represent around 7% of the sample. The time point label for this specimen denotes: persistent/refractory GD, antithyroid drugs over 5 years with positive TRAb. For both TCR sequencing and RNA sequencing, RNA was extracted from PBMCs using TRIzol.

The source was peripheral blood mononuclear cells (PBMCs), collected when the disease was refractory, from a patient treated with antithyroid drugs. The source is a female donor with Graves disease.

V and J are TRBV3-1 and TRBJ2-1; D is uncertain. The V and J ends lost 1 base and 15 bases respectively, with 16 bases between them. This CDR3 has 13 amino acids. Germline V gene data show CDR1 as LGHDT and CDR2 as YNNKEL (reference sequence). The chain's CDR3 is CASSQGYSLFVFF. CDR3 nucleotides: TGTGCCAGCAGCCAAGGATATAGCCTATTCGTGTTCTTC.

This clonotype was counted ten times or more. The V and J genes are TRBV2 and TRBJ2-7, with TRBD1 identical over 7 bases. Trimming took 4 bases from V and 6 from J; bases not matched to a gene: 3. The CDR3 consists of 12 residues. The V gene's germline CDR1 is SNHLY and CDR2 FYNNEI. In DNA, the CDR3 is TGTGCCAGCAGTGGACAGGGTGTCGAGCAGTACTTC. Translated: CASSGQGVEQYF.

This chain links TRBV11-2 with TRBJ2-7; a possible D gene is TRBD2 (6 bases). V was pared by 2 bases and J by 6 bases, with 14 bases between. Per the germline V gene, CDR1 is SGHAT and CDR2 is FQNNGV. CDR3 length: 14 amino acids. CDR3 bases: TGTGCCAGCAGCTTATTTGGGGGGTCTCTCGAGCAGTACTTC. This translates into CASSLFGGSLEQYF.

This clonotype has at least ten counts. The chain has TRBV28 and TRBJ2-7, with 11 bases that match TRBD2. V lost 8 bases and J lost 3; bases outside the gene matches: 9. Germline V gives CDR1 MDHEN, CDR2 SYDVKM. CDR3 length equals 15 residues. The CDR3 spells CASLTSGGSFYEQYF. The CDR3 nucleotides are TGTGCCAGCCTTACTAGCGGGGGAAGTTTCTACGAGCAGTACTTC.

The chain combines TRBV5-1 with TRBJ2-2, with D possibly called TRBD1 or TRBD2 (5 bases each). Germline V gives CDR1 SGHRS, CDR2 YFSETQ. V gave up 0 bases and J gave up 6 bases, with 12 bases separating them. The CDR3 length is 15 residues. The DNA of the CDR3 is TGCGCCAGCAGCTTGGGCAGGGCGGAGGCCGGGGAGCTGTTTTTT. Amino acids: CASSLGRAEAGELFF.

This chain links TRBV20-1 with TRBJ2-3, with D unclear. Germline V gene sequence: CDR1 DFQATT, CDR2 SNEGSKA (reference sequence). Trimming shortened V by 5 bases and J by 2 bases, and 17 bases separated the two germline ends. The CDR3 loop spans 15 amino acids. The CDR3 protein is CSAGPLPRSTDTQYF. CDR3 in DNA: TGCAGTGCTGGTCCGTTGCCGAGGTCCACAGATACGCAGTATTTT.

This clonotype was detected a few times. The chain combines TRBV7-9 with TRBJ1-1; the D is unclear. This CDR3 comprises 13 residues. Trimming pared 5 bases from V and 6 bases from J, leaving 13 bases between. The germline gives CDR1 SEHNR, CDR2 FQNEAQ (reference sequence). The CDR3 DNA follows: TGTGCCAGCAGCGCGGACTTTATGGCTGAAGCTTTCTTT. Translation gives CASSADFMAEAFF.

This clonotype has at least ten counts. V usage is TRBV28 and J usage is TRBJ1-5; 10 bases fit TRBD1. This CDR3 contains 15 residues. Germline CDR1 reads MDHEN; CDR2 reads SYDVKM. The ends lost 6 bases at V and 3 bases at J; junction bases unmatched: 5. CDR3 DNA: TGTGCCAGCAGCCGGGACAGGGGATACAATCAGCCCCAGCATTTT. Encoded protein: CASSRDRGYNQPQHF.

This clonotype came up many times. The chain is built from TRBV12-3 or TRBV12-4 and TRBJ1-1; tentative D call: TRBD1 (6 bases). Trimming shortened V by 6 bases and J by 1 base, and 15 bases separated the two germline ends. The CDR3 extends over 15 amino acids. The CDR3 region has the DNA TGTGCCAGCAGAAAGGGACAAGGTGGGAACACTGAAGCTTTCTTT. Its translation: CASRKGQGGNTEAFF.

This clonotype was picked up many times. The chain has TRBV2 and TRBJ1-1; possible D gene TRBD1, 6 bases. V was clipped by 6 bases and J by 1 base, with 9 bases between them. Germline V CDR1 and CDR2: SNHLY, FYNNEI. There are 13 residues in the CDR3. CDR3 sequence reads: CASRGTTNTEAFF. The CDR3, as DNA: TGTGCCAGCAGAGGGACAACGAACACTGAAGCTTTCTTT.

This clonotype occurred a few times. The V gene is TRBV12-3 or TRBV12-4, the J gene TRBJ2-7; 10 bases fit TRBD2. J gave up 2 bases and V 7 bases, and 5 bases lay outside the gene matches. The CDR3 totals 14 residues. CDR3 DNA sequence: TGTGCCAGCACCCTGGGGACTAGCGCCTACGAGCAGTACTTC. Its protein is CASTLGTSAYEQYF.

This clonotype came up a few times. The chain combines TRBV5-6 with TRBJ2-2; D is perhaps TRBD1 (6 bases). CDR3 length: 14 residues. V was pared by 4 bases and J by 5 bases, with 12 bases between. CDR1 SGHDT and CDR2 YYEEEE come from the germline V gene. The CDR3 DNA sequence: TGTGCCAGCAGCCCTCTGACAGGAACCGGGGAGCTGTTTTTT. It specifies CASSPLTGTGELFF.

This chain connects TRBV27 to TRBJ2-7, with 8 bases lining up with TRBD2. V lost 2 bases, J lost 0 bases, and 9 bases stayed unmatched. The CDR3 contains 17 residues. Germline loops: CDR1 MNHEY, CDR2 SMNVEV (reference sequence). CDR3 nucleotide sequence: TGTGCCAGCAGTTTAAGCGGGGGCCAGATCGTCTCCTACGAGCAGTACTTC. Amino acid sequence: CASSLSGGQIVSYEQYF.

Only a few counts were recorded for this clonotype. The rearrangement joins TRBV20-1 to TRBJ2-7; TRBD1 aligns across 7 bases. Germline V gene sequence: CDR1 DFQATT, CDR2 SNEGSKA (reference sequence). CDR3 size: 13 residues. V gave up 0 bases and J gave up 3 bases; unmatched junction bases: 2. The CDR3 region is CSARDQGDYEQYF. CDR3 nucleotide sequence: TGCAGTGCTAGAGACCAGGGGGACTACGAGCAGTACTTC.

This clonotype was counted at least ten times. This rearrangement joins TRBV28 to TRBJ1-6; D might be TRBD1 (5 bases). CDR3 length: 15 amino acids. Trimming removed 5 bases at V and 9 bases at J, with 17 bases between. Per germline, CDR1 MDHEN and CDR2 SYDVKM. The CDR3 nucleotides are TGTGCCAGCAGTCACTCCGGGACCTCTACTTCACCCCTCCACTTT. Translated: CASSHSGTSTSPLHF.

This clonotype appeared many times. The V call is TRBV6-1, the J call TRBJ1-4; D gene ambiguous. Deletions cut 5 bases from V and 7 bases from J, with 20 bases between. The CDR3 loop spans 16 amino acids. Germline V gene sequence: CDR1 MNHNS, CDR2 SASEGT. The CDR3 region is CASSSAVGPPIEKLFF. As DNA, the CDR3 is TGTGCCAGCAGTAGCGCGGTCGGGCCGCCAATTGAAAAACTGTTTTTT.

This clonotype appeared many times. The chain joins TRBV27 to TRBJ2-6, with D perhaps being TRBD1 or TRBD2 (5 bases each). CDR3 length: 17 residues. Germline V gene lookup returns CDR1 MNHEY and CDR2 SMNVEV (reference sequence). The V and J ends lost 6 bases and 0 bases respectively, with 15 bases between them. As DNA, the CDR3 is TGTGCCAGCAGAGCCGGGACGGCGGGCTCTGGGGCCAACGTCCTGACTTTC. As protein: CASRAGTAGSGANVLTF.

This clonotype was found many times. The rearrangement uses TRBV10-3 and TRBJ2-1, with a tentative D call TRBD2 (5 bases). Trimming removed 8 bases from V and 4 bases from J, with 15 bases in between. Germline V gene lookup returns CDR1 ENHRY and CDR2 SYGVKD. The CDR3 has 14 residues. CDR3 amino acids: CAIPLREGYNEQFF. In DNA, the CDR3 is TGTGCCATCCCTCTTCGGGAAGGGTACAATGAGCAGTTCTTC.

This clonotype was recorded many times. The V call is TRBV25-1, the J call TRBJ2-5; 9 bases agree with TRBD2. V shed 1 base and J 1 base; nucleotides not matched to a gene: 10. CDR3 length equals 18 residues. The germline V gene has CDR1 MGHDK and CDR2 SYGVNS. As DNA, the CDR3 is TGTGCCAGCAGTGAATGGGTGACAGCGGGAGGCCGCCAAGAGACCCAGTACTTC. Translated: CASSEWVTAGGRQETQYF.

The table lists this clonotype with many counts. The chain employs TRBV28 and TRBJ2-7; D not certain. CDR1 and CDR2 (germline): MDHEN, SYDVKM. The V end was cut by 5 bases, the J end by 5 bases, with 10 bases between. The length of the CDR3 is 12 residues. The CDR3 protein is CASSAGRHEQYF. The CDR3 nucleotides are TGTGCCAGCAGTGCCGGACGGCACGAGCAGTACTTC. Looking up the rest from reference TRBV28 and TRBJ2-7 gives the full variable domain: DVKVTQSSRYLVKRTGEKVFLECVQDMDHENMFWYRQDPGLGLRLIYFSYDVKMKEKGDIPEGYSVSREKKERFSLILESASTNQTSMYLCASSAGRHEQYFGPGTRLTVT.

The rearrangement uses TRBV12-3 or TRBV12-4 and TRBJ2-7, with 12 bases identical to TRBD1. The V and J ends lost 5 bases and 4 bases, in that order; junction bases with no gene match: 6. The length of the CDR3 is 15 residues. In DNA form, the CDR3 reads TGTGCCAGCAGTGGAGGGACAGGGGGCGGGTACGAGCAGTACTTC. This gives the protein CASSGGTGGGYEQYF.